This TCR beta chain was recovered during a study of regulatory T cells in long-lasting Graves disease. Overall study: Antithyroid drugs had been taken under 3 months by newly diagnosed Graves' patients. Study outcomes and limitations: Less diverse TCR repertoires were seen in persistent Graves' patients than in newly diagnosed ones. Favored usage of TRBV28, TRBJ1-2 and TRBJ2-5 was recorded in persistent disease.

The time point here: newly diagnosed GD, antithyroid drugs for less than 3 months. RNA isolated from PBMCs was used to make the TCR library. Those enrolled as patients came out of an endocrinology department in Xi'an, China. The length of the CDR3 is 16 residues. Germline V lookup: CDR1 SGHRS, CDR2 YFSETQ. V dropped 4 bases and J dropped 10; count of bases not matched to a gene: 12. Remarks on this clonotype: Its antigen is currently unknown.

To make TCR beta libraries, researchers used iRepertoire HTBI primers and Arm-PCR of CDR3 regions. TCRdb re-derived calls from the multiplex PCR reads in MiXCR, one entry per CDR3 protein. The sample has 350,000 to 500,000 distinct CDR3 sequences, over 15% seen once. The sample was also reused in another study, on T cells in Graves' hyperthyroidism and ophthalmopathy.

The rearrangement links TRBV5-1 to TRBJ1-6; 9 nucleotides match TRBD1. The sequence came from a woman aged 30 to 39 with Graves disease. This material consisted of peripheral blood mononuclear cells (PBMCs), taken at new diagnosis, from a patient treated with antithyroid drugs. CDR3 sequence reads: CASSTSPGQGDSPLHF. CDR3 sequence (DNA): TGCGCCAGCAGCACTTCTCCGGGACAGGGAGACTCACCCCTCCACTTT. Complete variable domain (other parts from reference TRBV5-1 and TRBJ1-6): KAGVTQTPRYLIKTRGQQVTLSCSPISGHRSVSWYQQTPGQGLQFLFEYFSETQRNKGNFPGRFSGRQFSNSRSEMNVSTLELGDSALYLCASSTSPGQGDSPLHFGNGTRLTVT.